This T cell receptor beta chain originates from a study of graft-versus-host responses after intestinal transplantation. Across the whole study: Transplant recipients had multivisceral, liver-intestinal, or isolated intestinal grafts. Among the recipients, all got anti-thymocyte globulin induction and then tacrolimus and steroids for 3 to 4 years. Findings of the study overall: Graft-versus-host to host-versus-graft clonal ratios in allografts were high in patients with graft-donor T cell macrochimerism.

Concerning this clone itself: No antigen is known for it.

The assay was immunoSEQ multiplex PCR, and TCRdb's table has in-frame clones only and misses some. The sample lists tens of thousands of clones, over 85% occurring once. V was shortened by 5 bases and J by 0 bases, with 4 bases between the two germline ends. The CDR3 totals 12 residues. The germline V gene has CDR1 SGHDT and CDR2 YYEEEE. This TCR derives from a human donor who received an intestinal transplant. The J gene is TRBJ2-3, the V gene TRBV5-6; D gene uncertain. Sequences were derived from unstimulated CD4+ T cells sorted from spleen or lymph node cells, sampled before intestinal transplant. CDR3 DNA sequence: TGTGCCAGCAGGTGGAGCACAGATACGCAGTATTTT. Amino acid sequence: CASRWSTDTQYF.